This T cell receptor beta chain was sequenced in a study of T cell changes during pregnancy in multiple sclerosis. Repertoires were generated with immunoSEQ multiplex PCR, while TCRdb's copy carries only in-frame clones and drops some. The sample lists 55,000 to 80,000 clones, approximately 94% occurring once. The CDR3 covers 13 residues. In germline, CDR1 is SGHTA, CDR2 FQGNSA. The ends were cut back, 1 base at V and 8 bases at J, with 9 bases in the middle. The sequence was obtained from a female donor with multiple sclerosis, enrolled in a pregnancy study. The source material was CD8+ T cells from peripheral blood mononuclear cells, sampled in the second trimester of pregnancy. The rearrangement joins TRBV7-2 to TRBJ2-4, with D uncertain. The CDR3 protein is CASSLGRWDIQYF. CDR3 DNA sequence: TGTGCCAGCAGCTTAGGCAGGTGGGACATTCAGTACTTC. Combining the CDR3 with reference TRBV7-2 and TRBJ2-4 gives the whole variable domain GAGVSQSPSNKVTEKGKDVELRCDPISGHTALYWYRQSLGQGLEFLIYFQGNSAPDKSGLPSDRFSAERTGGSVSTLTIQRTQQEDSAVYLCASSLGRWDIQYFGAGTRLSVL.